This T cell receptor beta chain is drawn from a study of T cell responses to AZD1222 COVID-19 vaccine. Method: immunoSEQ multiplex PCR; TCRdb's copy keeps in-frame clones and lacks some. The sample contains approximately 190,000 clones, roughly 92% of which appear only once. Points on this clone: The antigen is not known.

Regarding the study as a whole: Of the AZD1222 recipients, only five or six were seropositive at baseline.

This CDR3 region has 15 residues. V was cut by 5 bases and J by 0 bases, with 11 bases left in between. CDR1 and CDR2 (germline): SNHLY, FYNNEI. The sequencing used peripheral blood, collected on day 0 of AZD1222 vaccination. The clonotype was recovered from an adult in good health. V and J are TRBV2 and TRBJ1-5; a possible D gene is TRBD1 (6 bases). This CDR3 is CASSLDRYSNQPQHF. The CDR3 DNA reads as TGTGCCAGCAGTCTGGACAGATATAGCAATCAGCCCCAGCATTTT.